A selection of T cell receptor beta chains follows, all from one sample in a study of T cell changes during pregnancy in multiple sclerosis. Assay: immunoSEQ multiplex PCR; the TCRdb copy retains only in-frame clones and omits some. This repertoire shows roughly 93,000 clones, under 95% found once; its top ten account for about 2%. Sequencing used peripheral blood, obtained after pregnancy. These receptors were collected from a female donor in good health, enrolled as a control in a pregnancy study. CDR3s include the opening cysteine and the closing phenylalanine or tryptophan. A D gene is named only where the DNA matches it firmly. The size field is filled for only some rows; it gives once, few, many or a size class.

V gene: TRBV7-6; D gene: TRBD1; J gene: TRBJ1-3; clone size: -; CDR3 DNA: TGTGCCAGCAGCCTATATCCGCGGGACAGCTATGGAAACACCATATATTTT; CDR3 protein: CASSLYPRDSYGNTIYF
V gene: TRBV27; D gene: TRBD2; J gene: TRBJ2-7; clone size: -; CDR3 DNA: TGTGCCAGCAGTTTATCGCTAGCGGGAGGGTTCGAGCAGTACTTC; CDR3 protein: CASSLSLAGGFEQYF
V gene: TRBV6-5; D gene: -; J gene: TRBJ1-3; clone size: -; CDR3 DNA: TGTGCCAGCAGTTACATAACAGGCTCTGGAAACACCATATATTTT; CDR3 protein: CASSYITGSGNTIYF
V gene: TRBV6-6; D gene: -; J gene: TRBJ1-6; clone size: -; CDR3 DNA: TGTGCCAGCAGTTATACAGCGGGGGCCCAGTCGGTCCACTTT; CDR3 protein: CASSYTAGAQSVHF
V gene: TRBV6-1; D gene: -; J gene: TRBJ1-1; clone size: -; CDR3 DNA: TGTGCCAGCAGTTTAACAGGGTTGACTGAAGCTTTCTTT; CDR3 protein: CASSLTGLTEAFF
V gene: TRBV5-1; D gene: TRBD2; J gene: TRBJ2-7; clone size: -; CDR3 DNA: TGCGCCAGCAGCTCAAGCCGGGGGGCCTACGAGCAGTACTTC; CDR3 protein: CASSSSRGAYEQYF
V gene: TRBV27; D gene: -; J gene: TRBJ2-7; clone size: -; CDR3 DNA: TGTGCCAGCAGTTTGTCGGGAGACTACGAGCAGTACTTC; CDR3 protein: CASSLSGDYEQYF
V gene: TRBV19; D gene: TRBD2; J gene: TRBJ2-2; clone size: -; CDR3 DNA: TGTGCCAGTAGTACCGGACTAGGAGGATCCGGGGAGCTGTTTTTT; CDR3 protein: CASSTGLGGSGELFF
V gene: TRBV18; D gene: TRBD1; J gene: TRBJ1-2; clone size: -; CDR3 DNA: TGTGCCAGCTCACCACGGGACAGAGGAGGCTACACCTTC; CDR3 protein: CASSPRDRGGYTF
V gene: TRBV27; D gene: TRBD1; J gene: TRBJ1-1; clone size: -; CDR3 DNA: TGTGCCAGCAGTTTAAGGACAGGGAGAGGGAACACTGAAGCTTTCTTT; CDR3 protein: CASSLRTGRGNTEAFF
V gene: TRBV15; D gene: -; J gene: TRBJ1-1; clone size: -; CDR3 DNA: TGTGCCACCAGCAGAGATGACATGATTCTAAACACTGAAGCTTTCTTT; CDR3 protein: CATSRDDMILNTEAFF
V gene: TRBV19; D gene: -; J gene: TRBJ1-5; clone size: once; CDR3 DNA: TGTGCCAGTAGTTTTCGAACTCCAATACCGGATCAGCCCCAGCATTTT; CDR3 protein: CASSFRTPIPDQPQHF
V gene: TRBV7-6; D gene: -; J gene: TRBJ1-1; clone size: -; CDR3 DNA: TGTGCCAGCAGCTTAGCCCAAAACACTGAAGCTTTCTTT; CDR3 protein: CASSLAQNTEAFF
V gene: TRBV27; D gene: -; J gene: TRBJ1-1; clone size: -; CDR3 DNA: TGTGCCAGCAGTGACAGGAGGCCTCCCCCTGAAGCTTTCTTT; CDR3 protein: CASSDRRPPPEAFF
V gene: TRBV10-3; D gene: -; J gene: TRBJ2-3; clone size: -; CDR3 DNA: TGTGCCATCAGTATGAACCCGGGTCATGCGGCGGGCACAGATACGCAGTATTTT; CDR3 protein: CAISMNPGHAAGTDTQYF
V gene: TRBV6-4; D gene: TRBD2; J gene: TRBJ2-1; clone size: -; CDR3 DNA: TGTGCCAGCAGTGAAGCGGGAGAAGGCAATGAGCAGTTCTTC; CDR3 protein: CASSEAGEGNEQFF
V gene: TRBV7-9; D gene: -; J gene: TRBJ1-1; clone size: -; CDR3 DNA: TGTGCCAGCAGCTCCTTAGGGGATCTCGGTGAAGCTTTCTTT; CDR3 protein: CASSSLGDLGEAFF
V gene: TRBV20-1; D gene: -; J gene: TRBJ1-2; clone size: -; CDR3 DNA: TGCAGTGCTTTTAGCTATGGCTACACCTTC; CDR3 protein: CSAFSYGYTF
V gene: TRBV21-1; D gene: -; J gene: TRBJ2-4; clone size: -; CDR3 DNA: TGTGCCAGCATCGGACAGGGGAAAAACATTCAGTACTTC; CDR3 protein: CASIGQGKNIQYF
V gene: TRBV7-8; D gene: TRBD2; J gene: TRBJ2-1; clone size: -; CDR3 DNA: TGTGCCAGCAGCCTAAGCGGGATAGTGGGAAATGAGCAGTTCTTC; CDR3 protein: CASSLSGIVGNEQFF
V gene: TRBV5-6; D gene: -; J gene: TRBJ1-2; clone size: -; CDR3 DNA: TGTGCCAGCAGCTCATTCAGGGTCTATGGCTACACCTTC; CDR3 protein: CASSSFRVYGYTF
V gene: TRBV7-6; D gene: -; J gene: TRBJ2-7; clone size: -; CDR3 DNA: TGTGCCAGCAGCTTAGGTAGAGGGGGTGACGAGCAGTACTTC; CDR3 protein: CASSLGRGGDEQYF
V gene: TRBV6-5; D gene: -; J gene: TRBJ1-1; clone size: -; CDR3 DNA: TGTGCCAGCAGTTTCTACAGGTTGAACACTGAAGCTTTCTTT; CDR3 protein: CASSFYRLNTEAFF
V gene: TRBV6-5; D gene: TRBD2; J gene: TRBJ2-5; clone size: -; CDR3 DNA: TGTGCCAGCAGTCCCTCTCGGGGGGGGAGAGAGACCCAGTACTTC; CDR3 protein: CASSPSRGGRETQYF
V gene: TRBV14; D gene: -; J gene: TRBJ1-4; clone size: -; CDR3 DNA: TGTGCCAGCAGCCAAGTTCGGGAAAAACTGTTTTTT; CDR3 protein: CASSQVREKLFF
V gene: TRBV7-6; D gene: -; J gene: TRBJ2-1; clone size: -; CDR3 DNA: TGTGCCAGCAGCTCAACGTTTGGGGGGGCGGTCTACAATGAGCAGTTCTTC; CDR3 protein: CASSSTFGGAVYNEQFF
V gene: TRBV5-4; D gene: -; J gene: TRBJ2-6; clone size: -; CDR3 DNA: TGTGCCAGCAGCGCCCCGGGACTCATCTCTGGGGCCAACGTCCTGACTTTC; CDR3 protein: CASSAPGLISGANVLTF
V gene: TRBV5-4; D gene: TRBD2; J gene: TRBJ2-3; clone size: -; CDR3 DNA: TGTGCCAGCAGCTTCCGACTAGCGGGAGGCACAGATACGCAGTATTTT; CDR3 protein: CASSFRLAGGTDTQYF
V gene: TRBV2; D gene: TRBD1; J gene: TRBJ1-6; clone size: -; CDR3 DNA: TGTGCCAGCAGCGGTAAGGACAGGGAGATTCGGTCACCCCTCCACTTT; CDR3 protein: CASSGKDREIRSPLHF
V gene: TRBV2; D gene: TRBD2; J gene: TRBJ2-1; clone size: -; CDR3 DNA: TGTGCCAGCAGTGTAGCGGGACTAGTTTCCTACAATGAGCAGTTCTTC; CDR3 protein: CASSVAGLVSYNEQFF
V gene: TRBV6-5; D gene: -; J gene: TRBJ1-1; clone size: -; CDR3 DNA: TGTGCCAGCAGTTACTCGTCCTCAGGGATCCCTGAAGCTTTCTTT; CDR3 protein: CASSYSSSGIPEAFF
V gene: TRBV7-9; D gene: -; J gene: TRBJ1-1; clone size: -; CDR3 DNA: TGTGCCAGCAGCCTGGGGGGGGCCGAAGCTTTCTTT; CDR3 protein: CASSLGGAEAFF
V gene: TRBV5-6; D gene: -; J gene: TRBJ1-2; clone size: -; CDR3 DNA: TGTGCCAGCAGCCCTCAGGGTTCTAACTATGGCTACACCTTC; CDR3 protein: CASSPQGSNYGYTF
V gene: TRBV9; D gene: TRBD1; J gene: TRBJ2-4; clone size: once; CDR3 DNA: TGTGCCAGCAGCGTTGGGACGACAGGGCAAAACATTCAGTACTTC; CDR3 protein: CASSVGTTGQNIQYF
V gene: TRBV6-5; D gene: -; J gene: TRBJ2-7; clone size: -; CDR3 DNA: TGTGCCAGCAGTTACTCGATACTAGCTTCCTACGAGCAGTACTTC; CDR3 protein: CASSYSILASYEQYF
V gene: TRBV11-1; D gene: TRBD1; J gene: TRBJ1-1; clone size: -; CDR3 DNA: TGTGCCAGCAGCGATCCGGGACAGGGTCTTACTGAAGCTTTCTTT; CDR3 protein: CASSDPGQGLTEAFF
V gene: TRBV6-5; D gene: TRBD1; J gene: TRBJ2-7; clone size: -; CDR3 DNA: TGTGCCAGCAGAACCGGACAGGTGGGCTTCTACGAGCAGTACTTC; CDR3 protein: CASRTGQVGFYEQYF
V gene: TRBV7-2; D gene: TRBD1; J gene: TRBJ2-5; clone size: -; CDR3 DNA: TGTGCCAGCAGCTTAAAGATAGGGACAGGCCGGGAGACCCAGTACTTC; CDR3 protein: CASSLKIGTGRETQYF
V gene: TRBV7-2; D gene: -; J gene: TRBJ1-5; clone size: -; CDR3 DNA: TGTGCCAGCAGCTTAGAGGGAGGTCAGCCCCAGCATTTT; CDR3 protein: CASSLEGGQPQHF
V gene: TRBV6-5; D gene: TRBD1; J gene: TRBJ1-2; clone size: -; CDR3 DNA: TGTGCCAGCAGTTATCGGGACAGGCCCTGGAATGGCTACACCTTC; CDR3 protein: CASSYRDRPWNGYTF
V gene: TRBV6-1; D gene: -; J gene: TRBJ1-1; clone size: once; CDR3 DNA: TGTGCCAGCCCGGAGGGGAGGCACAAATCTGAAGCTTTCTTT; CDR3 protein: CASPEGRHKSEAFF
V gene: TRBV2; D gene: -; J gene: TRBJ1-1; clone size: -; CDR3 DNA: TGTGCCAGCGGGCCGGCCCCGAACACTGAAGCTTTCTTT; CDR3 protein: CASGPAPNTEAFF
V gene: TRBV27; D gene: TRBD1; J gene: TRBJ1-1; clone size: once; CDR3 DNA: TGTGCCAGCAGTTTAAGGACAGGGGGGGGAATGAACACTGAAGCTTTCTTT; CDR3 protein: CASSLRTGGGMNTEAFF
V gene: TRBV7-2; D gene: TRBD2; J gene: TRBJ2-1; clone size: -; CDR3 DNA: TGTGCCAGCAGCTTAGTGGTTAGCGGGGGACAGAATGAGCAGTTCTTC; CDR3 protein: CASSLVVSGGQNEQFF
V gene: TRBV7-7; D gene: -; J gene: TRBJ1-3; clone size: -; CDR3 DNA: TGTGCTAGCAGCTACAATCCTGACAGAGACTCTGGAAACACCATATATTTT; CDR3 protein: CASSYNPDRDSGNTIYF
V gene: TRBV19; D gene: -; J gene: TRBJ2-1; clone size: -; CDR3 DNA: TGTGCCAGTAGTATAGATTACTCCTACAATGAGCAGTTCTTC; CDR3 protein: CASSIDYSYNEQFF
V gene: TRBV7-9; D gene: -; J gene: TRBJ1-1; clone size: few; CDR3 DNA: TGTGCCAGCAGCTTATTAGCGCAAGCTGAAGCTTTCTTT; CDR3 protein: CASSLLAQAEAFF
V gene: TRBV6-1; D gene: -; J gene: TRBJ1-2; clone size: -; CDR3 DNA: TGTGCCAGCAACAGGGCCCAAGCTAACTATGGCTACACCTTC; CDR3 protein: CASNRAQANYGYTF